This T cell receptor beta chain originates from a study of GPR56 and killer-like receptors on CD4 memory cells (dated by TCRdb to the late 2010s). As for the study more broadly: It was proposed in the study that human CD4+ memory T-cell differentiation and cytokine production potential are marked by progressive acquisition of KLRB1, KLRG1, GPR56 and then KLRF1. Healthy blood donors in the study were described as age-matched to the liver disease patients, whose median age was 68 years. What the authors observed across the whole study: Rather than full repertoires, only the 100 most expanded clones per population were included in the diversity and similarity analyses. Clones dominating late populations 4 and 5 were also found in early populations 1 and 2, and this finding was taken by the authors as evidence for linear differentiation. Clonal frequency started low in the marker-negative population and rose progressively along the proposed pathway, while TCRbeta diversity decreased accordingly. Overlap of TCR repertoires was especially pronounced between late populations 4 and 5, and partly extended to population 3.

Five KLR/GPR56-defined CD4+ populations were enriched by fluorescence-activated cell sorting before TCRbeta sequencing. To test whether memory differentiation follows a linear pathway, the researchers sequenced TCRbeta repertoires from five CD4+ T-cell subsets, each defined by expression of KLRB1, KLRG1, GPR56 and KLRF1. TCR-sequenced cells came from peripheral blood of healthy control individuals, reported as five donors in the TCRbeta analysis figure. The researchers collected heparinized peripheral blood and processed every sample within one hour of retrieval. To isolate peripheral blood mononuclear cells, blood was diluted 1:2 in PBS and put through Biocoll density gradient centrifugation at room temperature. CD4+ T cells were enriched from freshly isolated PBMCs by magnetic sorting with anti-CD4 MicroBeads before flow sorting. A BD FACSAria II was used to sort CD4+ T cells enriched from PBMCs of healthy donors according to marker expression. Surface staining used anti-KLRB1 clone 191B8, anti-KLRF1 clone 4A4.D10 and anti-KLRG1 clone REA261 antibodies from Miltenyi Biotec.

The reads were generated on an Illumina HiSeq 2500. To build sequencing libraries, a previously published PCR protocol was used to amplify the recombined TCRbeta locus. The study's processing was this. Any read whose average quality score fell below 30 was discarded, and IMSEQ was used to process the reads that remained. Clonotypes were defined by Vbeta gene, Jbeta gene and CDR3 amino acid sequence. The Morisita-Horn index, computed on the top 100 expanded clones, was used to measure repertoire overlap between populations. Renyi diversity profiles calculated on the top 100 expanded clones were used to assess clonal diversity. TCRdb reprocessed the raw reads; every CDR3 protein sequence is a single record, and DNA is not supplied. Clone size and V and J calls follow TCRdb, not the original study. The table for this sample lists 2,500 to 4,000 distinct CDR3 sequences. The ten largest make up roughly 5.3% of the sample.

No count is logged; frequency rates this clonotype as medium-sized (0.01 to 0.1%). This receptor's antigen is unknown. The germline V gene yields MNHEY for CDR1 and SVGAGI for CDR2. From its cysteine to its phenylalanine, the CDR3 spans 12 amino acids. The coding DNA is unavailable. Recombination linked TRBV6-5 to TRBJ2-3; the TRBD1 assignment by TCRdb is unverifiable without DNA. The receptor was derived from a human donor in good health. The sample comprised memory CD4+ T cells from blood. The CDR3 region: CASSYPTGGQYF.